This T cell receptor beta chain comes out of a study of CD8+ T cells in alopecia areata. A single count supports this clone. Trimming pared 5 bases from V and 4 bases from J, leaving 17 bases between. The CDR3 is 15 amino acids. CDR1 SEHNR and CDR2 FQNEAQ come from the germline V gene (reference sequence). CD4+ cells from a handful of patients underwent sorting into CD25+CD127- cells. Sampling of alopecia areata patients yielded lesional scalp punch biopsies as well as peripheral blood. Sequencing relied on a cDNA template that was reverse transcribed from extracted RNA. Generated by immunoSEQ multiplex PCR, the TCRdb table keeps only in-frame clones and is missing some. Seen here are 8,000 or so clones, about three quarters observed once, and the top ten hold 2.5% to 3%.

This clonotype originated in a human donor with alopecia areata. The gene calls are TRBV7-9 and TRBJ2-5, with D perhaps TRBD2 (5 bases). Sequenced sample: CD4+ Tregs sorted from blood. The CDR3 region is CASSHALPGGETQYF. CDR3 sequence (DNA): TGTGCCAGCAGCCACGCGCTACCCGGAGGAGAGACCCAGTACTTC.